Following are 26 T cell receptor beta chains from one sample sequenced in a study of blood T cell repertoires in COVID-19. Assay used: immunoSEQ multiplex PCR; TCRdb lists only in-frame clones, some missing. The table records 150,000 to 200,000 clones, approximately 84% of them present only once. The sequenced sample consisted of peripheral blood. Receptors originate from a human donor with acute or convalescent COVID-19. The donor label of this sample is uncertain.

The chain has TRBV5-1 and TRBJ2-2; 7 bases line up with TRBD1. J was trimmed by 1 base and V by 5 bases; bases with no gene match: 5. Germline CDR1 reads SGHRS; CDR2 reads YFSETQ. CDR3 length: 15 amino acids. The CDR3 nucleotides are TGCGCCAGCAGACCCGGGACAGTGAACACCGGGGAGCTGTTTTTT. This gives the protein CASRPGTVNTGELFF.

The chain uses TRBV7-8 and TRBJ1-2; the match to TRBD1 covers 8 bases. The germline V gene encodes CDR1 SGHVS and CDR2 FQNEAQ. This CDR3 has 13 amino acids. V gave up 5 bases and J gave up 8 bases; unmatched junction bases: 7. The CDR3 DNA follows: TGTGCCAGCAGCCCTGGACAGGGTGTGGGCTACACCTTC. Residues: CASSPGQGVGYTF.

This clone turned up a few times. This chain links TRBV7-9 with TRBJ1-2; tentative D call: TRBD1 (5 bases). Germline CDR1 SEHNR, CDR2 FQNEAQ (reference sequence). The CDR3 is made up of 12 amino acids. Trimming took off 4 bases at V and 7 bases at J, with 10 bases between the two ends. CDR3 nucleotide sequence: TGTGCCAGCAGCTGGCAGGGTGGTGGCTACACCTTC. It encodes CASSWQGGGYTF.

The gene calls are TRBV10-1 and TRBJ2-7; weak D call: TRBD1 (5 bases). This CDR3 region has 15 residues. In germline, CDR1 is WNHNN, CDR2 SYGVQD (reference sequence). Trimming took 2 bases from V and 0 from J, leaving 11 bases between them. In DNA, the CDR3 is TGCGCCAGCAGTGAGGCAGGGTCAGCCTCCTACGAGCAGTACTTC. Protein product: CASSEAGSASYEQYF.

The chain employs TRBV29-1 and TRBJ1-2; D possibly corresponds to TRBD1 (6 bases). The V end lost 4 bases, the J end lost 0 bases, and 12 bases lay between the germline ends. This CDR3 is 14 amino acids long. Germline V gene sequence: CDR1 SQVTM, CDR2 ANQGSEA. CDR3 bases: TGCAGCGTTGTACAGGGACCAGCTAACTATGGCTACACCTTC. Amino acid sequence: CSVVQGPANYGYTF.

The CDR3 coding sequence is TGTGCCAGTAGTATCGCAGCGATGAATTCACCCCTCCACTTT. Translating gives CASSIAAMNSPLHF. The chain has TRBV19 and TRBJ1-6; the D is unclear. The germline CDR1 and CDR2 sequences are LNHDA and SQIVND (reference sequence). Trimming took 3 bases from V and 7 from J, leaving 10 bases between them. CDR3 length: 14 residues. Using reference TRBV19 and TRBJ1-6 for the parts outside the CDR3, the full variable domain is DGGITQSPKYLFRKEGQNVTLSCEQNLNHDAMYWYRQDPGQGLRLIYYSQIVNDFQKGDIAEGYSVSREKKESFPLTVTSAQKNPTAFYLCASSIAAMNSPLHFGNGTRLTVT.

This sequence joins TRBV29-1 and TRBJ2-3; TRBD2 matches at 13 bases. The germline V gene encodes CDR1 SQVTM and CDR2 ANQGSEA. Trimming at V came to 7 bases and at J to 4 bases, leaving 2 bases not matched to a gene. This CDR3 has 13 amino acids. The CDR3: CSGTSGGADTQYF. DNA for the CDR3: TGCAGCGGGACTAGCGGGGGTGCAGATACGCAGTATTTT.

The chain links TRBV24-1 to TRBJ2-3; the D is unclear. The CDR3 length is 15 residues. CDR1 and CDR2 (germline): KGHDR, SFDVKD. V shed 6 bases and J shed 2 bases, with 14 bases lying between them. As DNA, the CDR3 is TGTGCCACCAGTAAGAGGTCGGCGTCCACAGATACGCAGTATTTT. This translates into CATSKRSASTDTQYF.

This clone has only one observation. J is TRBJ2-7 and V is TRBV11-2; 13 nucleotides agree with TRBD2. The V segment lost 6 bases and the J segment 7 bases; nucleotides outside the gene matches: 12. The CDR3 is 16 residues long. Germline CDR1 reads SGHAT; CDR2 reads FQNNGV. The CDR3 reads CASRPQTSGRSGEQYF. CDR3 bases: TGTGCCAGCAGACCGCAGACTAGCGGGAGGTCGGGGGAGCAGTACTTC.

CDR3 DNA: TGTGCCAGCAGCCGGACTAGGACCTACGAGCAGTACTTC. The encoded protein is CASSRTRTYEQYF. The chain combines TRBV4-2 with TRBJ2-7; 7 positions agree with TRBD2. The CDR3 runs 13 residues. Germline lookup yields CDR1 LGHNA and CDR2 YNFKEQ. Trimming at V came to 4 bases and at J to 2 bases, leaving 2 bases not matched to a gene.

V is TRBV7-8 and J is TRBJ1-2; perhaps TRBD1 as D (6 bases). The CDR3 is 16 residues long. Germline CDR1 and CDR2: SGHVS and FQNEAQ. V lost 1 base and J 0 bases, leaving 12 bases between the germline ends. CDR3 residues: CASSLETGWTNYGYTF. Here the CDR3 DNA reads TGTGCCAGCAGCTTAGAAACAGGGTGGACTAACTATGGCTACACCTTC.

The gene calls are TRBV3-1 (or the pseudogene TRBV3-2) and TRBJ2-7; 11 bases match TRBD2. V was pared by 4 bases and J by 0 bases, with 5 bases of the junction left unmatched. The CDR3 runs to 16 residues. The germline CDR1 and CDR2 sequences are LGHDT and YNNKEL (reference sequence). The CDR3 is CASSPPTSGSSYEQYF. Here the CDR3 DNA reads TGTGCCAGCAGCCCTCCAACTAGCGGGAGCTCCTACGAGCAGTACTTC.

The CDR3 nucleotides read TGTGCCAGCACCCTACAGGGGTATGGCTACACCTTC. This encodes CASTLQGYGYTF. V and J are TRBV6-5 and TRBJ1-2, with 7 bases fitting TRBD1. The J segment lost 5 bases and the V segment lost 7 bases, leaving 4 bases of the junction unmatched. The CDR3 spans 12 residues. Looked up from germline, CDR1 is MNHEY and CDR2 is SVGAGI.

The rearrangement links TRBV30 to TRBJ1-1; no clear D. The length of the CDR3 is 14 residues. The ends were cut back, 2 bases at V and 1 base at J, with 11 bases in the middle. Germline loops: CDR1 GTSNPN, CDR2 SVGIG (reference sequence). CDR3 sequence: CAWSRRSQNTEAFF. The CDR3 DNA follows: TGTGCCTGGAGTCGGCGGTCGCAGAACACTGAAGCTTTCTTT.

The rearrangement links TRBV7-9 to TRBJ2-6; perhaps TRBD1 as D (6 bases). Germline V gives CDR1 SEHNR, CDR2 FQNEAQ (reference sequence). Trimming pared 6 bases from V and 1 base from J, leaving 10 bases between. CDR3 size: 15 residues. Here the CDR3 reads CASSRDMSGANVLTF. CDR3 in DNA: TGTGCCAGCAGTCGGGACATGTCTGGGGCCAACGTCCTGACTTTC.

The J gene is TRBJ1-4, the V gene TRBV30; TRBD1 is a possible D gene (6 bases). CDR1 is GTSNPN, CDR2 SVGIG, per germline (reference sequence). The CDR3 loop spans 13 amino acids. The germline V and J ends were trimmed by 5 bases and 8 bases, with 15 bases remaining between them. The CDR3 loop reads CAWGWGLREKLFF. CDR3 nucleotides: TGTGCCTGGGGATGGGGGCTTCGCGAAAAACTGTTTTTT.

The chain combines TRBV18 with TRBJ1-3, with D possibly matching TRBD1 (6 bases). V was cut by 6 bases and J by 0 bases, with 12 bases left in between. The CDR3 totals 15 residues. Germline V CDR1 and CDR2: KGHSH, LQKENI. CDR3 DNA: TGTGCCAGCTCCCCTGACAGGACCTCTGGAAACACCATATATTTT. Translating gives CASSPDRTSGNTIYF.

The genes are TRBV6-6 and TRBJ2-1; TRBD2 matches 7 bases. The CDR3 contains 15 residues. Germline V lookup: CDR1 MNHNY, CDR2 SVGAGI (reference sequence). V shed 7 bases and J 2 bases; nucleotides not matched to a gene: 8. The CDR3 sequence is CASTAAGRTYNEQFF. In DNA, the CDR3 is TGTGCCAGCACCGCAGCGGGAAGAACCTACAATGAGCAGTTCTTC.

The chain links TRBV7-6 to TRBJ1-2, with D possibly being TRBD1 (6 bases). From germline, CDR1 is SGHVS and CDR2 FNYEAQ. Trimming took off 5 bases at V and 7 bases at J, with 11 bases between the two ends. The CDR3 totals 12 residues. The CDR3: CASSPGTSGYTF. Here the CDR3 DNA reads TGTGCCAGCAGCCCCGGGACATCTGGCTACACCTTC.

V gene TRBV19 combines with J gene TRBJ1-2; D unclear. The germline V and J ends were trimmed by 0 bases and 6 bases, with 11 bases remaining between them. The CDR3 length is 14 residues. CDR1 and CDR2 (germline): LNHDA, SQIVND (reference sequence). CDR3 bases: TGTGCCAGTAGTATAGACCGACTCGAGGATGGCTACACCTTC. Translation: CASSIDRLEDGYTF.

CDR3 residues: CATSRAQGSNQPQHF. In DNA form, the CDR3 reads TGTGCCACCAGCAGAGCCCAGGGGAGCAATCAGCCCCAGCATTTT. This chain links TRBV15 with TRBJ1-5, with a weak D call TRBD1 (6 bases). Germline V gene data show CDR1 as LNHNV and CDR2 as YYDKDF (reference sequence). V lost 1 base, J lost 1 base, and 8 bases lay in between. CDR3 size: 15 residues.

This chain joins TRBV19 and TRBJ1-2, with 10 bases that match TRBD1. This CDR3 comprises 16 residues. The V gene end was trimmed by 3 bases and the J gene end by 6 bases; junction bases not matched to a gene: 10. Germline loops: CDR1 LNHDA, CDR2 SQIVND (reference sequence). The CDR3 nucleotides read TGTGCCAGTAGTATTATAACCGGGACAGGGGTACATGGCTACACCTTC. Translated, it gives CASSIITGTGVHGYTF.

The V gene is TRBV2, the J gene TRBJ2-3, with 8 bases aligning to TRBD2. The germline V gene encodes CDR1 SNHLY and CDR2 FYNNEI. V was clipped by 4 bases and J by 5 bases; unmatched bases: 5. The CDR3 contains 14 residues. CDR3 amino acids: CASSGAGGVDTQYF. The CDR3 DNA sequence: TGTGCCAGCAGTGGGGCGGGAGGAGTAGATACGCAGTATTTT.

The J gene is TRBJ1-4, the V gene TRBV6-5; tentatively, D is TRBD1 (5 bases). CDR3 size: 14 residues. Trimming pared 6 bases from V and 5 bases from J, leaving 13 bases between. CDR1 and CDR2 (germline): MNHEY, SVGAGI. The CDR3 DNA follows: TGTGCCAGCAGGGAGGGGAGAGCGAATGAAAAACTGTTTTTT. Encoded protein: CASREGRANEKLFF.

The chain recombines TRBV10-3 with TRBJ2-7, with 8 positions matching TRBD1. Germline V lookup: CDR1 ENHRY, CDR2 SYGVKD. The CDR3 runs to 13 residues. Trimming at V came to 9 bases and at J to 10 bases, leaving 14 bases not matched to a gene. Written as DNA, the CDR3 is TGTGCCATGAAGGGACAGGCTAGTGCAGAACAGTACTTC. Encoded protein: CAMKGQASAEQYF.

The chain recombines TRBV11-2 with TRBJ2-1, with a weak D call TRBD2 (6 bases). V dropped 4 bases and J dropped 7 bases, with 14 bases sitting between them. The CDR3 has 14 amino acids. Germline values: CDR1 SGHAT, CDR2 FQNNGV. The CDR3 coding sequence is TGTGCCAGCAGCTCGGGGGTACCAGCGAATGAGCAGTTCTTC. Protein product: CASSSGVPANEQFF.